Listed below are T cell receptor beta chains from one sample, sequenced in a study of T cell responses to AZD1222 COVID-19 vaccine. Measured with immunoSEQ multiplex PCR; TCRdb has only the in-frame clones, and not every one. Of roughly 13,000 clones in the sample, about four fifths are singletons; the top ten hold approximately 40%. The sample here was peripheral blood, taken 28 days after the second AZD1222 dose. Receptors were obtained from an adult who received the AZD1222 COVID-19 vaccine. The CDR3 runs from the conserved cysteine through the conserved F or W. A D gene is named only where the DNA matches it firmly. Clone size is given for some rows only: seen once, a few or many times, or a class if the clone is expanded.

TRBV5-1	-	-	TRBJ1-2	TGCGCCAGCAGCTTGAGAGGGCCGGGACAATCTAACTATGGCTACACCTTC	CASSLRGPGQSNYGYTF
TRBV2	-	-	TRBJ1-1	TGTGCCAGCAGTAGAGGGCGAGGGGGGTACACTGAAGCTTTCTTT	CASSRGRGGYTEAFF
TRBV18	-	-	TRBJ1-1	TGTGCCAGCTCACTGCAGATTAACACTGAAGCTTTCTTT	CASSLQINTEAFF
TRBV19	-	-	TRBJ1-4	TGTGCCAGTAAATCAGGAGGGACGCCAAATGAAAAACTGTTTTTT	CASKSGGTPNEKLFF
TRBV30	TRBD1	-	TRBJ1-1	TGTGCCTGGAGTGTAAGTTCCCCGACAGGGCATCGAAGGAGCACTGAAGCTTTCTTT	CAWSVSSPTGHRRSTEAFF
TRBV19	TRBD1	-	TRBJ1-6	TGTGCCAGTAGCACAGGGGGATGGTCACCCCTCCACTTT	CASSTGGWSPLHF
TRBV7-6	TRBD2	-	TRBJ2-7	TGTGCCAGCAGCTTAGGGACTAGTCGAGGCGAGCAGTACTTC	CASSLGTSRGEQYF
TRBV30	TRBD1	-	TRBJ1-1	TGTGCCTGGAGTGGGGGACAGCATGAAGCTTTCTTT	CAWSGGQHEAFF
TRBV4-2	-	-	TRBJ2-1	TGTGCCAGCAGCCAAGAGAAGGCGCCCCCAGTGGGTTACAATGAGCAGTTCTTC	CASSQEKAPPVGYNEQFF
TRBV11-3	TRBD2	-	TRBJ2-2	TGTGCCAGCAGCTTAGGTCTAGCGGGAGCCGGGGAGCTGTTTTTT	CASSLGLAGAGELFF
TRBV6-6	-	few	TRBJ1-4	TGTGCCAGCAGCAAGCCCTCTTTTAATGAAAAACTGTTTTTT	CASSKPSFNEKLFF
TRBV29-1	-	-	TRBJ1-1	TGCAGCGTTGTGGGCCCGGGGCTGAACACTGAAGCTTTCTTT	CSVVGPGLNTEAFF
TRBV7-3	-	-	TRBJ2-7	TGTGCCAGCAGCCCGAGGTCAGATGAGCAGTACTTC	CASSPRSDEQYF
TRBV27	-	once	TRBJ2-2	TGTGCCAGCAGTTTATTGGGGGCAAGGGGCACCGGGGAGCTGTTTTTT	CASSLLGARGTGELFF
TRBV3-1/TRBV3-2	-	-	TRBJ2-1	TGTGCCAGCAGCTCTCGTAATGAGCAGTTCTTC	CASSSRNEQFF
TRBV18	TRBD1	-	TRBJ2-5	TGTGCCAGCTCAGAGGACAGGGGGTATCTCCAAGAGACCCAGTACTTC	CASSEDRGYLQETQYF
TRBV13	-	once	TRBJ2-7	TGTGCCAGCAGCTGGCTTGGAATCGGCCAAACCTACGAGCAGTACTTC	CASSWLGIGQTYEQYF
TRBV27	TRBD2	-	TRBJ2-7	TGTGCCAGCAGCAATCACGGACTAGCGGGAACCTTTACCCTCGAGCAGTACTTC	CASSNHGLAGTFTLEQYF
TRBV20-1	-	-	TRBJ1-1	TGCAGTGCAAGTTGGAACACTGAAGCTTTCTTT	CSASWNTEAFF
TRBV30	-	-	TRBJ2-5	TGTGCCTGGGGAGGGGTTGAGGGAGAGACCCAGTACTTC	CAWGGVEGETQYF
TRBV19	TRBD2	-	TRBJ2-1	TGTGCCAGTAGTGCGACTAGCGGGAGTTTCTATGAGCAGTTCTTC	CASSATSGSFYEQFF
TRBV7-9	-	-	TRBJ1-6	TGTGCCAGCAGTATTGAAAATTCACCCCTCCACTTT	CASSIENSPLHF
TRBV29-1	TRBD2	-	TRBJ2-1	TGCAGCGTTGAAGGCTCGGGGGGGTACAATGAGCAGTTCTTC	CSVEGSGGYNEQFF
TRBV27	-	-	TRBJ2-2	TGTGCCATCAGGGGAGCGGGGTACACCGGGGAGCTGTTTTTT	CAIRGAGYTGELFF
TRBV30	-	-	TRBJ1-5	TGTGCCTGGAGTGTAGCGGCGGCACAGCCCCAGCATTTT	CAWSVAAAQPQHF
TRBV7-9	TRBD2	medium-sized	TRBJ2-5	TGTGCCAGCAGCCGCGGGGGGGCAAAGGAGACCCAGTACTTC	CASSRGGAKETQYF
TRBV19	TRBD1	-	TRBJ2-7	TGTGCCAGTAGTTCAGGACAGGGGAGGGCCTACGAGCAGTACTTC	CASSSGQGRAYEQYF
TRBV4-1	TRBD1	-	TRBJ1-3	TGCGCCAGCAGCCAAGCCGGGACAGGGCGGGCTGGAAACACCATATATTTT	CASSQAGTGRAGNTIYF
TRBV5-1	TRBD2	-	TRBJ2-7	TGCGCCAGCAGCGCCCGCCGGAGCGGGGGCCTCTCCTACGAGCAGTACTTC	CASSARRSGGLSYEQYF
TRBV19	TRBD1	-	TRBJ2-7	TGTGCCAGTAGTATAGGAAACAGGGGCTACGAGCAGTACTTC	CASSIGNRGYEQYF
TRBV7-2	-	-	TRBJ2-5	TGTGCCAGCAGCTTAGCGGGCGCCCCACAAGAGACCCAGTACTTC	CASSLAGAPQETQYF
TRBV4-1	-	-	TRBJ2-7	TGCGCCAGCAGCCACCCACGAGGGGCGGGTGAGCAGTACTTC	CASSHPRGAGEQYF
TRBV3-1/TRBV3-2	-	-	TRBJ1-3	TGTGCCAGCAGCCAAGAAGTGGGCGGCTCTGGAAACACCATATATTTT	CASSQEVGGSGNTIYF
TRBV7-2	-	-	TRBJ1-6	TGTGCCAGCAGCCGCCCAGAGGGGTCCCTCCACTTT	CASSRPEGSLHF
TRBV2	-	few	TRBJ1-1	TGTGCCAGCATCCGGACAGCCAACACTGAAGCTTTCTTT	CASIRTANTEAFF
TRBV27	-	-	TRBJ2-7	TGTGCCAGCAGGCGCATCTACGAGCAGTACTTC	CASRRIYEQYF
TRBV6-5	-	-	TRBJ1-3	TGTGCCAGCAGCTACGACAGTATCTCTGGAAACACCATATATTTT	CASSYDSISGNTIYF
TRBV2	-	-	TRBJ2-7	TGTGCCAGCAGTTTTATGGACGGAGGTGCCTACGAGCAGTACTTC	CASSFMDGGAYEQYF
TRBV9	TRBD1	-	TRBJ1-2	TGTGCCAGCGCCGGGACAGCGCATGGCTACACCTTC	CASAGTAHGYTF
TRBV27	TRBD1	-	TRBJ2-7	TGTGCCAGCAGTAAAAGAGGACAGGTGGAATACGAGCAGTACTTC	CASSKRGQVEYEQYF
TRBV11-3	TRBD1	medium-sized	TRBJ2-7	TGTGCCAGCAGCTTAGGTTCCGGGACAGGGGATAACGAGCAGTACTTC	CASSLGSGTGDNEQYF
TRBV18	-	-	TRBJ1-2	TGTGCCAGCTCACCGCTCACCATGTTAGGCTATGGCTACACCTTC	CASSPLTMLGYGYTF
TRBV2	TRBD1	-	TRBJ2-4	TGTGCCAGCAGTCCGGACAGGGATAACATTCAGTACTTC	CASSPDRDNIQYF